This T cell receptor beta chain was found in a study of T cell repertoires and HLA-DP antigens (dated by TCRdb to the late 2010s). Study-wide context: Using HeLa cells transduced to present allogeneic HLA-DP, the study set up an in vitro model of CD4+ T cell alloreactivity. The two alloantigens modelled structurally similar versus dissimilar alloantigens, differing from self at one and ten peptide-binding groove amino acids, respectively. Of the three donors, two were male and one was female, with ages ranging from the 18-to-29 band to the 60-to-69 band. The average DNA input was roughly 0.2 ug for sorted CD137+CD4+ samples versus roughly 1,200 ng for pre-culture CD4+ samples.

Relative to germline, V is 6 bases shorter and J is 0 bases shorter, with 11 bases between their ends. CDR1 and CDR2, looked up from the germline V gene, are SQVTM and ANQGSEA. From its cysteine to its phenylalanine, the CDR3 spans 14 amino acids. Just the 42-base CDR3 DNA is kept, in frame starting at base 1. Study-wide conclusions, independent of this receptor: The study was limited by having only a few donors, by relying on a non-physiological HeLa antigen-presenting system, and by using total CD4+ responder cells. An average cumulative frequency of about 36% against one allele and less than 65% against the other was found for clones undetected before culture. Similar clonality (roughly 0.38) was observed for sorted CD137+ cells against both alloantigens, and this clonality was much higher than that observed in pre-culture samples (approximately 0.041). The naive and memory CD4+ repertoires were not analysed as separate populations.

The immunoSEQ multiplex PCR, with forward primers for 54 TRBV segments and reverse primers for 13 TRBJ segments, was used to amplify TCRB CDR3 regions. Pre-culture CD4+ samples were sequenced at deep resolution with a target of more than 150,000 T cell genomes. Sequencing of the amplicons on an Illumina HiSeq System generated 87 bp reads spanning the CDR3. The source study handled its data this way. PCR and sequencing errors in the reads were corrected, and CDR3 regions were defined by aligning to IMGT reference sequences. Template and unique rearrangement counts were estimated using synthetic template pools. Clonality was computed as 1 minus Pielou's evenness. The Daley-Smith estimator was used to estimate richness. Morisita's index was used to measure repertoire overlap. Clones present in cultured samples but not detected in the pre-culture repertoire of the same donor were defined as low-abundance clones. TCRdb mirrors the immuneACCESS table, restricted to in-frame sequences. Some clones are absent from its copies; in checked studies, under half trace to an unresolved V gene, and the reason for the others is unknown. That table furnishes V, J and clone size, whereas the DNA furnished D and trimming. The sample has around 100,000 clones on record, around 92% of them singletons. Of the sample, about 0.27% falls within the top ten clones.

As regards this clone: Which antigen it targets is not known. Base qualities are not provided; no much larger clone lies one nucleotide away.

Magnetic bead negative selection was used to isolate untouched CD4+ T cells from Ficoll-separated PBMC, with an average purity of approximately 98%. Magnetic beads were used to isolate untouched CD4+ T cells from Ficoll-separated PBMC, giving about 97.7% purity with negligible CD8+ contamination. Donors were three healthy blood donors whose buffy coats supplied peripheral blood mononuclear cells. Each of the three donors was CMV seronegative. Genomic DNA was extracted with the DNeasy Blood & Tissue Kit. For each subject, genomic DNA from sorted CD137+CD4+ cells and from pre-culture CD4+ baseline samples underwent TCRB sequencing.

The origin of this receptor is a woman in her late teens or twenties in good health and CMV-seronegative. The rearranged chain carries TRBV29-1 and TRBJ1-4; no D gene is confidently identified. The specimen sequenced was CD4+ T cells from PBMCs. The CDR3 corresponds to CSVPEGATNEKLFF. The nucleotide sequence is TGCAGCGTGCCGGAGGGAGCAACTAATGAAAAACTGTTTTTT.